This TCR beta chain was obtained from a study of radiation and T cells in renal cell carcinoma. Study overall: Nephrectomy followed 15 Gy stereotactic body radiation by 4 weeks.

CDR3 size: 16 residues. From germline, CDR1 is SGDLS and CDR2 YYNGEE. Deletions cut 4 bases from V and 1 base from J, with 17 bases between. Time point defined: blood 2 weeks post-SBRT. Treatment reported: 15 Gy SBRT to primary tumor, nephrectomy 4 weeks later. This clone was recorded many times. What it binds is unknown. Findings of the study overall: In blood, top tumor clones expanded by 2 weeks, shrinking by 4. Baseline intratumoral clonotype presence is unknown without pretreatment biopsies.

The repertoire was sequenced with immunoSEQ multiplex PCR; TCRdb's copy has only in-frame clones and lacks some. This sample has about 130,000 clones; roughly 77% occur once, and the top ten carry 1.5% to 2%. The sequencing here drew on blood, taken from a patient whose treatment included radiotherapy and nephrectomy. The receptor was derived from a woman aged 55 to 70 with renal cell carcinoma. V is TRBV9 and J is TRBJ1-1; unclear D gene. The CDR3 coding sequence is TGTGCCAGCAGCCCCCGCCCCGTGGCAAAGAACACTGAAGCTTTCTTT. Translating gives CASSPRPVAKNTEAFF. The variable domain in full, completed from reference TRBV9 and TRBJ1-1, reads DSGVTQTPKHLITATGQRVTLRCSPRSGDLSVYWYQQSLDQGLQFLIQYYNGEERAKGNILERFSAQQFPDLHSELNLSSLELGDSALYFCASSPRPVAKNTEAFFGQGTRLTVV.